The 12 T cell receptor beta chains given below trace back to one sample, sequenced in a study of T cell responses to AZD1222 COVID-19 vaccine. Using immunoSEQ multiplex PCR, the repertoire was profiled, and TCRdb retains in-frame clones only, with some absent. The data hold 75,000 to 100,000 clones, with around 87% observed a single time. The sample in question was peripheral blood, obtained on day 0 of AZD1222 vaccination. The receptors derive from an adult in good health.

Only one count was recorded for this clone. V gene TRBV19 combines with J gene TRBJ2-1; 7 bases fit TRBD2. Unmatched junction bases numbered 17, after V lost 3 bases and J lost 0 bases. The CDR3 spans 20 residues. CDR1 LNHDA and CDR2 SQIVND come from the germline V gene (reference sequence). The CDR3 nucleotides read TGTGCCAGTAGTATTCTAGGTTGGCAAGCGGGATCGCGCTCCTACAATGAGCAGTTCTTC. It codes for CASSILGWQAGSRSYNEQFF.

The V gene is TRBV9, the J gene TRBJ2-4, with unresolved D. There are 16 residues in the CDR3. The germline V and J ends were trimmed by 0 bases and 1 base, with 11 bases remaining between them. CDR1 is SGDLS, CDR2 YYNGEE, per germline. In DNA form, the CDR3 reads TGTGCCAGCAGCGTAGGTCCTCCTGGGGCCAAAAACATTCAGTACTTC. It specifies CASSVGPPGAKNIQYF.

Regarding this clone: Other DNA sequences within the sample encode an identical CDR3. J is TRBJ1-5 and V is TRBV6-5, with a weak D call TRBD1 (5 bases). The CDR3 totals 14 residues. Germline V gene lookup returns CDR1 MNHEY and CDR2 SVGAGI. Trimming took off 0 bases at V and 4 bases at J, with 7 bases between the two ends. In DNA form, the CDR3 reads TGTGCCAGCAGTTACTCCGGGGGAAATCAGCCCCAGCATTTT. Its translation is CASSYSGGNQPQHF.

The chain recombines TRBV2 with TRBJ1-3; D possibly corresponds to TRBD1 (5 bases). The V end was cut by 6 bases, the J end by 4 bases, with 13 bases between. The germline V gene encodes CDR1 SNHLY and CDR2 FYNNEI. There are 14 residues in the CDR3. DNA of the CDR3: TGTGCCAGCAGCAGAGGGACGGTGGGAAACACCATATATTTT. Amino acids: CASSRGTVGNTIYF. The variable domain in full, completed from reference TRBV2 and TRBJ1-3, reads EPEVTQTPSHQVTQMGQEVILRCVPISNHLYFYWYRQILGQKVEFLVSFYNNEISEKSEIFDDQFSVERPDGSNFTLKIRSTKLEDSAMYFCASSRGTVGNTIYFGEGSWLTVV.

The chain has TRBV11-2 and TRBJ2-2, with TRBD1 matching over 8 bases. CDR3 size: 18 residues. CDR1 SGHAT and CDR2 FQNNGV come from the germline V gene. The V segment lost 5 bases and the J segment 3 bases; nucleotides outside the gene matches: 14. The CDR3 loop reads CASSTGGQGAPDTGELFF. The CDR3 nucleotides are TGTGCCAGCAGCACCGGCGGCCAGGGGGCCCCTGACACCGGGGAGCTGTTTTTT.

The chain recombines TRBV11-2 with TRBJ1-6; 7 bases fit TRBD1. J lost 9 bases, V lost 5 bases, and 13 bases had no gene match. Per the germline V gene, CDR1 is SGHAT and CDR2 is FQNNGV. This CDR3 region has 16 residues. The CDR3 is CASSRGGTGVVSPLHF. CDR3 bases: TGTGCCAGCAGCCGGGGGGGCACAGGGGTAGTTTCACCCCTCCACTTT.

The chain joins TRBV25-1 to TRBJ1-6; no clear D. The CDR3 loop spans 14 amino acids. The germline V gene encodes CDR1 MGHDK and CDR2 SYGVNS. V dropped 8 bases and J dropped 7 bases, with 15 bases sitting between them. CDR3 sequence: CASLGERWNSPLHF. CDR3 sequence (DNA): TGTGCCAGCCTCGGTGAACGGTGGAATTCACCCCTCCACTTT. The full variable domain, with the rest looked up from reference TRBV25-1 and TRBJ1-6, is EADIYQTPRYLVIGTGKKITLECSQTMGHDKMYWYQQDPGMELHLIHYSYGVNSTEKGDLSSESTVSRIRTEHFPLTLESARPSHTSQYLCASLGERWNSPLHFGNGTRLTVT.

This clone was recorded once. The chain carries TRBV18 and TRBJ2-7, with TRBD2 matching 10 bases. There are 14 residues in the CDR3. Germline lookup yields CDR1 KGHSH and CDR2 LQKENI. After removal of 3 bases from V and 4 bases from J, the junction contained 3 bases not matched to a gene. CDR3 DNA sequence: TGTGCCAGCTCACCCCGGACTAGCGGTTACGAGCAGTACTTC. It encodes CASSPRTSGYEQYF.

The chain carries TRBV7-2 and TRBJ2-2; perhaps TRBD1 as D (6 bases). The CDR3 consists of 15 residues. V was clipped by 1 base and J by 0 bases, with 6 bases between them. The germline gives CDR1 SGHTA, CDR2 FQGNSA. CDR3 sequence reads: CASSLGTANTGELFF. CDR3 nucleotides: TGTGCCAGCAGCTTAGGGACAGCGAACACCGGGGAGCTGTTTTTT.

The V gene is TRBV6-2 or TRBV6-3, the J gene TRBJ2-3; D gene uncertain. The CDR3 contains 11 residues. Germline loops: CDR1 MNHEY, CDR2 SVGEGT. The V end was cut by 4 bases, the J end by 9 bases, with 8 bases between. Here the CDR3 reads CASSSQATQYF. For the CDR3, the DNA is TGTGCCAGCAGTTCGCAGGCGACGCAGTATTTT.

This chain connects TRBV27 to TRBJ2-7; 7 positions agree with TRBD1. J was trimmed by 2 bases and V by 1 base; bases with no gene match: 8. The CDR3 consists of 16 residues. Germline values: CDR1 MNHEY, CDR2 SMNVEV (reference sequence). The CDR3 bases are TGTGCCAGCAGTTTATTCTCCCCAGGGGGTACCTACGAGCAGTACTTC. Its protein is CASSLFSPGGTYEQYF.

The CDR3, as DNA: TGTGCCAGCAGTTACTCGCTGAGACACCCTAACTATGGCTACACCTTC. Protein product: CASSYSLRHPNYGYTF. The chain joins TRBV6-5 to TRBJ1-2; no clear D gene. There are 16 residues in the CDR3. Germline V gene data show CDR1 as MNHEY and CDR2 as SVGAGI. Trimming removed 0 bases at V and 0 bases at J, with 11 bases between.